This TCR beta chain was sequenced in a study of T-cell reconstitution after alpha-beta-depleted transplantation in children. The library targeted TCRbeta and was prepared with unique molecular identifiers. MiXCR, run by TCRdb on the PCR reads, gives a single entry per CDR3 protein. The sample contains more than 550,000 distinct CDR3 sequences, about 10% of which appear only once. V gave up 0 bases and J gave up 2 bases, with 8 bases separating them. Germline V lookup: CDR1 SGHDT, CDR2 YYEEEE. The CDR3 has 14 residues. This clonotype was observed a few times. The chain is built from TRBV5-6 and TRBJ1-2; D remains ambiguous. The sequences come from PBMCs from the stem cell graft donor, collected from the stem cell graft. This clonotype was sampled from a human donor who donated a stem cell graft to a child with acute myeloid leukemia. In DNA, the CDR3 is TGTGCCAGCAGCTTGGCCCAATTAAACTATGGCTACACCTTC. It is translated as CASSLAQLNYGYTF.